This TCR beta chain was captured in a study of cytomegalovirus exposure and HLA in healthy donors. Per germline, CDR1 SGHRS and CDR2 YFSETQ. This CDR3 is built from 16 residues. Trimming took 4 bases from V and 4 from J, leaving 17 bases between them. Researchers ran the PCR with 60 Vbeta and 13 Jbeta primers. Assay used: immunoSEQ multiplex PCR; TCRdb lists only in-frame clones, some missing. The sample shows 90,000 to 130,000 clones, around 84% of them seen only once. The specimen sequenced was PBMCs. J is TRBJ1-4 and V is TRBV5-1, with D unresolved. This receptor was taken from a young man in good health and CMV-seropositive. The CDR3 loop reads CASSPNEGGNNEKLFF. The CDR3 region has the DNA TGCGCCAGCAGCCCTAACGAGGGTGGGAATAATGAAAAACTGTTTTTT.